This T cell receptor (beta chain) stems from a study of T cells in Graves' hyperthyroidism and ophthalmopathy. This clonotype was observed at least ten times. This CDR3 is 12 amino acids long. Looked up from germline, CDR1 is DFQATT and CDR2 is SNEGSKA (reference sequence). V lost 3 bases and J 7 bases, leaving 10 bases between the germline ends. Authors of the study amplified TCR beta CDR3 regions from RNA transcripts. During a first-round RT-PCR of the TCR CDR3, the HTBI primer set was used. TCRdb recomputed calls from the multiplex PCR reads with MiXCR, one row per CDR3 protein. The sample holds 700,000 to 850,000 distinct CDR3 sequences; 30% to 40% are singletons and the top ten take around 30%.

The sample was blood. This chain joins TRBV20-1 and TRBJ1-5, with D unresolved. The sequence derives from a woman between 35 and 50 years old with Graves' hyperthyroidism. The CDR3: CSASFQVQPQHF. The DNA for the CDR3 is TGCAGTGCTAGTTTCCAGGTACAGCCCCAGCATTTT.